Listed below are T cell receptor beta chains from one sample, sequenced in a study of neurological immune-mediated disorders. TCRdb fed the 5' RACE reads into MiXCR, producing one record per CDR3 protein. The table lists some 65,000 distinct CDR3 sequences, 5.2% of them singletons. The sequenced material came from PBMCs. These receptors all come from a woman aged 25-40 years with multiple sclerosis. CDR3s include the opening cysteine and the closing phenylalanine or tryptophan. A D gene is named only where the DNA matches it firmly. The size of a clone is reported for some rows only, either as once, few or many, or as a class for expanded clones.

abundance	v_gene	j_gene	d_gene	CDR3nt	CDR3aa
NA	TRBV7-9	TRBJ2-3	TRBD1	TGTGCCAGCAGCTTAGGGGACAGGGGGAATCAAGATACGCAGTATTTT	CASSLGDRGNQDTQYF
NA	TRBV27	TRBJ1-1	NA	TGTGCCAGCATGATCATTGGGGGGAACACTGAAGCTTTCTTT	CASMIIGGNTEAFF
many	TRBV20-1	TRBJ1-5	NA	TGCAGTGCTTTAGGACAGTTAAATCAGCCCCAGAATTTT	CSALGQLNQPQNF
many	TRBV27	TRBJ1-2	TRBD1	TGTGCCAGCTGGAGACAGGGCGGTGCCTATGGCTACACCTTC	CASWRQGGAYGYTF
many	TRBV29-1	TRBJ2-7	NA	TGCAGCGCCCGAGTCTCCTACGAGCAGTACTTC	CSARVSYEQYF
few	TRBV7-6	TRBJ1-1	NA	TGTGCCAGCAGCTTAGGGGGAGTCACTGAAGCTTTCTTT	CASSLGGVTEAFF
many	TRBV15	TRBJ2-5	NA	TGTGCCACCAGGGCAGGGAGTCAAGAGACCCAGTACTTC	CATRAGSQETQYF
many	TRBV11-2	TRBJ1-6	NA	TGTGCCAGCAGCAGACCGGGGCTAAGCTCCTATAATTCACCCCTCCACTTT	CASSRPGLSSYNSPLHF
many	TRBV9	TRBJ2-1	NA	TGTGCCAGCAGCGTGCGCCCCGTCCCTGGGAATGAGCAGTTCTTC	CASSVRPVPGNEQFF
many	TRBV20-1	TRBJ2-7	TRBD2	TGCAGTGCTAAAGGACTAGCGGGAAAATACGAGCAGTACTTC	CSAKGLAGKYEQYF
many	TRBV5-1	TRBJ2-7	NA	TGCGCCAGCAGCTTGGAATCAGGATACGAGCAGTACTTC	CASSLESGYEQYF
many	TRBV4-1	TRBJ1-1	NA	TGCGCCAGCAGCCAACAGGGACACACTGAAGCTTTCTTT	CASSQQGHTEAFF
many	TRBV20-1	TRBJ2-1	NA	TGCAGTGCTATACAAGCGAACAATGAGCAGTTCTTC	CSAIQANNEQFF
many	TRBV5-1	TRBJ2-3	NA	TGCGCCAGCAGCTTGTCAGGCGTCACAGATACGCAGTATTTT	CASSLSGVTDTQYF
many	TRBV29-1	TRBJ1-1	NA	TGCAGCGGGCTAAAGCTGGGTAACACTGAAGCTTTCTTT	CSGLKLGNTEAFF
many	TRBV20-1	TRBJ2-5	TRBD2	TGCAGTGCTAGAGATGGAGGTTCTAGCGGGGTCTCCGGACCAAGAGAGACCCAGTACTTC	CSARDGGSSGVSGPRETQYF
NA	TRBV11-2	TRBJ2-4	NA	TGTGCCAGCAGCTTAGACCCGAAACAGGTTACTCAGTACTTC	CASSLDPKQVTQYF
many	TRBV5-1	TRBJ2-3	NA	TGCGCCAGCAGTGAGGGGGGTAGCACAGATACGCAGTATTTT	CASSEGGSTDTQYF
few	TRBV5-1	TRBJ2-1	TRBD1	TGCGCCAGCAGCTGGACAGGAATGCGCAATGAGCAGTTCTTC	CASSWTGMRNEQFF
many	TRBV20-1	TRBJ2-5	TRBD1	TGCAGTGCTAGAGAAGATGGGACAGTCCTTACGTGGGAGACCCAGTACTTC	CSAREDGTVLTWETQYF
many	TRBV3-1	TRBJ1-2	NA	TGTGCCAGCAGCCCCAACTCTGGGTATGGCTACACCTTC	CASSPNSGYGYTF
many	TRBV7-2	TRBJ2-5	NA	TGTGCCAGCAGCTTCAGTGACTTGGGGGCCCAGTACTTC	CASSFSDLGAQYF
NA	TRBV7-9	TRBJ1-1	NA	TGTGCCAGCAGCTTAGCTGGAGGCGGAGTCACTGAAGCTTTCTTT	CASSLAGGGVTEAFF
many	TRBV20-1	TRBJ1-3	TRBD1	TGCAGTGCCGCCCCGATGACAGGGAGGTCTGGAAACACCATATATTTT	CSAAPMTGRSGNTIYF
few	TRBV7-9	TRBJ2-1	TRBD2	TGTGCCAGCAGCTTACCGGGACTAGCAGAGTACAATGAGCAGTTCTTC	CASSLPGLAEYNEQFF
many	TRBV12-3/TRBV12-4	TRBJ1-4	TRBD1	TGTGCCAGCAGCTCCTGGGACAGGGGGAGGCAAAAACTGTTTTTT	CASSSWDRGRQKLFF
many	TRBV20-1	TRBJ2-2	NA	TGCAGTGCTAGGCGGGCGAACACCGGGGAGCTGTTTTTT	CSARRANTGELFF
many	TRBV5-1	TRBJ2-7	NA	TGCGCCAGCAGCTCCGCCGGGGGGCCCTACGAGCAGTACTTC	CASSSAGGPYEQYF
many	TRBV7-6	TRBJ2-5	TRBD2	TGTGCCAGCAGCTCCACGTCTAGCGGGGAAGAGACCCAGTACTTC	CASSSTSSGEETQYF
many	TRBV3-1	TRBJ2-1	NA	TGTGCCAGCAGCCATCGGGGGCCGGTAGCCTACAATGAGCAGTTCTTC	CASSHRGPVAYNEQFF
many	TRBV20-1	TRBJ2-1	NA	TGCAGTGCTAGGGTCCCGACAGACAATGAGCAGTTCTTC	CSARVPTDNEQFF
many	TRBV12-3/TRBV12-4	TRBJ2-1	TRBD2	TGTGCCAGCAGAGGGACTAGCGGGGGTAATGAGCAGTTCTTC	CASRGTSGGNEQFF
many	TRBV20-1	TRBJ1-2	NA	TGCAGTGCTAGAGATCTGTCTCTCGGCTACACCTTC	CSARDLSLGYTF
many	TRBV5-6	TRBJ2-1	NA	TGTGCCAGCAGCTCTACCGGGGGGCTATACAATGAGCAGTTCTTC	CASSSTGGLYNEQFF
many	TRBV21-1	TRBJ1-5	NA	TGTGCCAGCCCCACGGGGAATGGTCAGCCCCAGCATTTT	CASPTGNGQPQHF
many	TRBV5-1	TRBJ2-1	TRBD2	TGCGCCAGCAGCCCCGGGGGGGGGTACTACAATGAGCAGTTCTTC	CASSPGGGYYNEQFF
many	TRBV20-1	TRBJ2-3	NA	TGCAGTGCTAGAGAATCTACCCCCCACACAGATACGCAGTATTTT	CSARESTPHTDTQYF
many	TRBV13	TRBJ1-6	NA	TGTGCCAGCAGCCTCGGGTCACCCCTCCACTTT	CASSLGSPLHF
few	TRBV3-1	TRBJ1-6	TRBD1	TGTGCCAGCAGCCAAGGAGGGGGCGCGAAGAATTCACCCCTCCACTTT	CASSQGGGAKNSPLHF
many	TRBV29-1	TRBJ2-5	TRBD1	TGCAGCGTTTCGGACAGGGTTTATTTAGAGACCCAGTACTTC	CSVSDRVYLETQYF
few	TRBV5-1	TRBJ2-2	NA	TGCGCCAGCAGCTTGGTACGAAACACCGGGGAGCTGTTTTTT	CASSLVRNTGELFF
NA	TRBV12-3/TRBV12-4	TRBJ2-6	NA	TGTGCCAGCAGTTCGGGCTTGGACCCGCTGGGGGCCAACGTCCTGACTTTC	CASSSGLDPLGANVLTF
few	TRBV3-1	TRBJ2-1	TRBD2	TGTGCCAGCAGCCAAGAGCTAGCGGCCTACAATGAGCAGTTCTTC	CASSQELAAYNEQFF
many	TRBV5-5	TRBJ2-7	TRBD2	TGTGCCAGCAGCCGACTAGCGGGGGACCTTTACGAGCAGTACTTC	CASSRLAGDLYEQYF
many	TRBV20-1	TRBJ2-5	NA	TGCAGTGCTAGTGGCAGCAAAGAGACCCAGTACTTC	CSASGSKETQYF
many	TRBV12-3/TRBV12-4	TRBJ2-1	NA	TGTGCCAGCAGTCCCCTTAATGAGCAGTTCTTC	CASSPLNEQFF
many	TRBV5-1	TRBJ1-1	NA	TGCGCCAGCAGCTCCGGTGGAGTGAACACTGAAGCTTTCTTT	CASSSGGVNTEAFF
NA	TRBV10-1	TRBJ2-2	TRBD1	TGCGCCAGCAGCAGGGGGTACGGCTCCGGGGAGCTGTTTTTT	CASSRGYGSGELFF
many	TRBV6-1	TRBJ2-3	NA	TGTGCCAGCATGCCCTTCCCTACAGATACGCAGTATTTT	CASMPFPTDTQYF